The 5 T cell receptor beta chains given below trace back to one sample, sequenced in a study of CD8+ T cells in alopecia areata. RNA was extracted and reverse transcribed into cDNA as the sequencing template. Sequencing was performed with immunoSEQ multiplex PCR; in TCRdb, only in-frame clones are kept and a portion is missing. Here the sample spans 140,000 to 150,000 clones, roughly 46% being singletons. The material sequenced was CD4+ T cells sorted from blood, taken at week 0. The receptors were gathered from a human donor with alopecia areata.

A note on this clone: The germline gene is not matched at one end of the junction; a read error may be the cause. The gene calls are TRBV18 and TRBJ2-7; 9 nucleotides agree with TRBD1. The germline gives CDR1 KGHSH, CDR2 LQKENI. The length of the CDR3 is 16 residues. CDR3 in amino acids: CASSSPGQGGRREQYF. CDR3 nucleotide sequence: TGTGCCAGCTCATCACCGGGACAGGGTGGACGTCGCGAGCAGTACTTC. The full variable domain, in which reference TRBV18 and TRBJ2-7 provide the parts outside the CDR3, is NAGVMQNPRHLVRRRGQEARLRCSPMKGHSHVYWYRQLPEEGLKFMVYLQKENIIDESGMPKERFSAEFPKEGPSILRIQQVVRGDSAAYFCASSSPGQGGRREQYFGPGTRLTVT.

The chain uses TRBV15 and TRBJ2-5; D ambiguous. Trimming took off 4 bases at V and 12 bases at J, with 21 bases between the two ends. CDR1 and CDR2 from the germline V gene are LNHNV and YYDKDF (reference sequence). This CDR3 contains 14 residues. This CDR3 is CATSIGVALRSKYF. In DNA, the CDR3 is TGTGCCACCAGCATTGGGGTAGCCTTAAGGAGCAAGTACTTC.

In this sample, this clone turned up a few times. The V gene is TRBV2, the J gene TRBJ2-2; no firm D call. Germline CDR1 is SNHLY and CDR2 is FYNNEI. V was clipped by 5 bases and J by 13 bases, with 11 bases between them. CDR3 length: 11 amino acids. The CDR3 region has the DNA TGTGCCAGCAGTTCGCAAGAGATGCTGTTTTTT. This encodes CASSSQEMLFF.

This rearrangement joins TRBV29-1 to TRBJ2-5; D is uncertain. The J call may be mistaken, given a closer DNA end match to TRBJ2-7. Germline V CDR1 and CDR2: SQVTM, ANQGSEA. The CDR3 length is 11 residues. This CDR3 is CSVENAYEQYF. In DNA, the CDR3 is TGCAGCGTTGAGAACGCTTACGAGCAGTACTTC.

The DNA of the CDR3 is TGCAGCGTTGACAGGGGAGGGGACGAGCAGTACTTC. This gives the protein CSVDRGGDEQYF. The J gene is TRBJ2-7, the V gene TRBV29-1, with D tentatively TRBD2 (7 bases). CDR3 length: 12 residues. Germline assignment: CDR1 SQVTM and CDR2 ANQGSEA. Trimming took 3 bases from V and 5 from J, leaving 11 bases between them.